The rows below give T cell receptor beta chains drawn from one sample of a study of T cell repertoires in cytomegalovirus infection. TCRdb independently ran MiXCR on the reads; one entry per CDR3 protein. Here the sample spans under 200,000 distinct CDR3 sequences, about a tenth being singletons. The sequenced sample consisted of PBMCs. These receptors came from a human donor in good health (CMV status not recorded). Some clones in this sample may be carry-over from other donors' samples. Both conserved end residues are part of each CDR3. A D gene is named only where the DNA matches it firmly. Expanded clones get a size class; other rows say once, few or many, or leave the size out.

cdr3_nt: TGCGCCAGCAGCGCTACTAGCGGGGGTTACAATGAGCAGTTCTTC
cdr3_aa: CASSATSGGYNEQFF
d_call: TRBD2
v_call: TRBV5-1
j_call: TRBJ2-1
clone_size: few

cdr3_nt: TGTGCCAGCAGTAGGGACACCGTCACCGGGGAGCTGTTTTTT
cdr3_aa: CASSRDTVTGELFF
d_call: -
v_call: TRBV12-3/TRBV12-4
j_call: TRBJ2-2
clone_size: few

cdr3_nt: TGTGCCAGCAGCCCGAATTTAGATACGCAGTATTTT
cdr3_aa: CASSPNLDTQYF
d_call: -
v_call: TRBV7-2
j_call: TRBJ2-3
clone_size: many

cdr3_nt: TGTGCCAGCAGCTTACTGACAATGAACACTGAAGCTTTCTTT
cdr3_aa: CASSLLTMNTEAFF
d_call: -
v_call: TRBV7-2
j_call: TRBJ1-1
clone_size: many

cdr3_nt: TGTGCCAGCAGTGAATCAGGGTACGGCACAGATACGCAGTATTTT
cdr3_aa: CASSESGYGTDTQYF
d_call: -
v_call: TRBV6-1
j_call: TRBJ2-3
clone_size: many

cdr3_nt: TGTGCCAGCAGCTTTGCTGGGCCGGGGACAGATACGCAGTATTTT
cdr3_aa: CASSFAGPGTDTQYF
d_call: -
v_call: TRBV11-2
j_call: TRBJ2-3
clone_size: many

cdr3_nt: TGTGCCTGGAGCCGGCGCACGGAGACCCAGTACTTC
cdr3_aa: CAWSRRTETQYF
d_call: -
v_call: TRBV30
j_call: TRBJ2-5
clone_size: -

cdr3_nt: TGCGCCAGCAGCCAAGATTGGAAATCTAACAATGAGCAGTTCTTC
cdr3_aa: CASSQDWKSNNEQFF
d_call: -
v_call: TRBV4-1
j_call: TRBJ2-1
clone_size: -

cdr3_nt: TGTGCCAGCAGTCCATCGACAGGGACCGCAACTAATGAAAAACTGTTTTTT
cdr3_aa: CASSPSTGTATNEKLFF
d_call: TRBD1
v_call: TRBV28
j_call: TRBJ1-4
clone_size: many

cdr3_nt: TGCAGCGTTGGATTTGGCGGGAGACCTTTCAATGAGCAGTTCTTC
cdr3_aa: CSVGFGGRPFNEQFF
d_call: TRBD2
v_call: TRBV29-1
j_call: TRBJ2-1
clone_size: many

cdr3_nt: TGTGCCAGCAGCTTAGCTGCCGGGACAGGCGTCTACGAGCAGTACTTC
cdr3_aa: CASSLAAGTGVYEQYF
d_call: TRBD1
v_call: TRBV7-2
j_call: TRBJ2-7
clone_size: many

cdr3_nt: TGTGCCACGCGAGCCCAAGGGGACAGGAAGAACACCGGGGAGCTGTTTTTT
cdr3_aa: CATRAQGDRKNTGELFF
d_call: TRBD1
v_call: TRBV7-2
j_call: TRBJ2-2
clone_size: many

cdr3_nt: TGTGCCAGCAGCCATGACCGGGACTCCACCGACTATGGCTACACCTTC
cdr3_aa: CASSHDRDSTDYGYTF
d_call: -
v_call: TRBV4-2
j_call: TRBJ1-2
clone_size: -

cdr3_nt: TGTGCCTGGAGTGTATCACGGGAGGTCCTAGATACGCAGTATTTT
cdr3_aa: CAWSVSREVLDTQYF
d_call: TRBD2
v_call: TRBV30
j_call: TRBJ2-3
clone_size: few

cdr3_nt: TGTGCCAGCAGTGAAGCATGGATGGGCTTTGCCGGAAACACCATATATTTT
cdr3_aa: CASSEAWMGFAGNTIYF
d_call: -
v_call: TRBV6-1
j_call: TRBJ1-3
clone_size: few

cdr3_nt: TGTGCCACCCAGGGACAGGGGGCCACCGGGGAGCTGTTTTTT
cdr3_aa: CATQGQGATGELFF
d_call: TRBD1
v_call: TRBV7-2
j_call: TRBJ2-2
clone_size: -

cdr3_nt: TGTGCCAGCAGCCAAGGGACGGGCAATCAGCCCCAGCATTTT
cdr3_aa: CASSQGTGNQPQHF
d_call: -
v_call: TRBV7-9
j_call: TRBJ1-5
clone_size: once

cdr3_nt: TGTGCCACCAGTGATTCAGGGGGCTGGGGCACTGAAGCTTTCTTT
cdr3_aa: CATSDSGGWGTEAFF
d_call: TRBD1
v_call: TRBV24-1
j_call: TRBJ1-1
clone_size: many

cdr3_nt: TGTGCCAGCAGCGTCTATAGTAATGAGCAGTTCTTC
cdr3_aa: CASSVYSNEQFF
d_call: -
v_call: TRBV9
j_call: TRBJ2-1
clone_size: few

cdr3_nt: TGCGCCAGCAGCTTGGCCGGGACAGGGGGCCTCACCGGGGAGCTGTTTTTT
cdr3_aa: CASSLAGTGGLTGELFF
d_call: TRBD1
v_call: TRBV5-1
j_call: TRBJ2-2
clone_size: -

cdr3_nt: TGTGCCACCAGTGATCCAACTAGCGGGAGCCGAAATGAGCAGTTCTTC
cdr3_aa: CATSDPTSGSRNEQFF
d_call: TRBD2
v_call: TRBV24-1
j_call: TRBJ2-1
clone_size: many

cdr3_nt: TGCAGCGTTTCGACAGGGTTCAATCAGCCCCAGCATTTT
cdr3_aa: CSVSTGFNQPQHF
d_call: TRBD1
v_call: TRBV29-1
j_call: TRBJ1-5
clone_size: -

cdr3_nt: TGTGCCAGCAGCCCCCCAGGGGCTCGGGAGACCCAGTACTTC
cdr3_aa: CASSPPGARETQYF
d_call: -
v_call: TRBV11-2
j_call: TRBJ2-5
clone_size: many

cdr3_nt: TGCAGTGCTGAACACCGGGGACTAGCGGGAGGGACGATACGAGCGAGCACAGATACGCAGTATTTT
cdr3_aa: CSAEHRGLAGGTIRASTDTQYF
d_call: TRBD2
v_call: TRBV20-1
j_call: TRBJ2-3
clone_size: -

cdr3_nt: TGTGCCACCAGTAACGCAGGAGGGCCCAAAAACATTCAGTACTTC
cdr3_aa: CATSNAGGPKNIQYF
d_call: -
v_call: TRBV24-1
j_call: TRBJ2-4
clone_size: few

cdr3_nt: TGTGCCAGCAGCCCACGGCGTAGCGGATCCTACGAGCAGTACTTC
cdr3_aa: CASSPRRSGSYEQYF
d_call: -
v_call: TRBV7-9
j_call: TRBJ2-7
clone_size: many

cdr3_nt: TGTGCCAGCAGTTTAGCGGCAGGAATTTCTGCTTTCTTT
cdr3_aa: CASSLAAGISAFF
d_call: -
v_call: TRBV12-3/TRBV12-4
j_call: TRBJ1-1
clone_size: many

cdr3_nt: TGTGCCAGCAGCTTAGCAGGGGACGGGAACACTGAAGCTTTCTTT
cdr3_aa: CASSLAGDGNTEAFF
d_call: -
v_call: TRBV7-2
j_call: TRBJ1-1
clone_size: many

cdr3_nt: TGCAGCGTTGAAGGTCAGGGGGCCGGCTATGGCTACACCTTC
cdr3_aa: CSVEGQGAGYGYTF
d_call: TRBD1
v_call: TRBV29-1
j_call: TRBJ1-2
clone_size: few

cdr3_nt: TGTGCCAGCAGCTTAGGGACTAGCGAGTTCACAGATACGCAGTATTTT
cdr3_aa: CASSLGTSEFTDTQYF
d_call: TRBD2
v_call: TRBV7-9
j_call: TRBJ2-3
clone_size: few

cdr3_nt: TGCAGTGTCGAGACAGAGAGTTACGAGCAGTACTTC
cdr3_aa: CSVETESYEQYF
d_call: -
v_call: TRBV20-1
j_call: TRBJ2-7
clone_size: -

cdr3_nt: TGTGCCAGCAGCGCCGGACAGGGAAGGAACGGGGAGCTGTTTTTT
cdr3_aa: CASSAGQGRNGELFF
d_call: TRBD1
v_call: TRBV14
j_call: TRBJ2-2
clone_size: many

cdr3_nt: TGTGCCAGCAGCTTCCAAACAGGGCGTCAATCACCCCTCCACTTT
cdr3_aa: CASSFQTGRQSPLHF
d_call: -
v_call: TRBV7-6
j_call: TRBJ1-6
clone_size: many

cdr3_nt: TGTGCCAGCAGCCCGCCGGGACAGGGGATGTCCTTC
cdr3_aa: CASSPPGQGMSF
d_call: TRBD1
v_call: TRBV28
j_call: TRBJ1-2
clone_size: -

cdr3_nt: TGTGCCAGCAGCCAGGAGGGTCATGAGCAGTTCTTC
cdr3_aa: CASSQEGHEQFF
d_call: -
v_call: TRBV7-2
j_call: TRBJ2-1
clone_size: many

cdr3_nt: TGTGCCAGCAGTCTCGCAGCGGGAGGTTACAATGAGCAGTTCTTC
cdr3_aa: CASSLAAGGYNEQFF
d_call: TRBD2
v_call: TRBV28
j_call: TRBJ2-1
clone_size: many

cdr3_nt: TGCGCCAGCAGCCAAATCCAGGCCTCCTACGAGCAGTACTTC
cdr3_aa: CASSQIQASYEQYF
d_call: -
v_call: TRBV4-3
j_call: TRBJ2-7
clone_size: many

cdr3_nt: TGTGCCAGCAGTTTAATAGGGGGCGCGGTAACCGGGGAGCTGTTTTTT
cdr3_aa: CASSLIGGAVTGELFF
d_call: TRBD1
v_call: TRBV12-3/TRBV12-4
j_call: TRBJ2-2
clone_size: many

cdr3_nt: TGTGCCAGCAGTTACGAAGGAACAGACGGGTCCGGGGAGCTGTTTTTT
cdr3_aa: CASSYEGTDGSGELFF
d_call: -
v_call: TRBV6-2/TRBV6-3
j_call: TRBJ2-2
clone_size: many

cdr3_nt: TGTGCCAGCAAGGGCAGTGGGGGCTATGGCTACACCTTC
cdr3_aa: CASKGSGGYGYTF
d_call: -
v_call: TRBV6-1
j_call: TRBJ1-2
clone_size: -

cdr3_nt: TGTGCCATCAATGGACAGGGACCCAACTATGGCTACACCTTC
cdr3_aa: CAINGQGPNYGYTF
d_call: TRBD1
v_call: TRBV10-3
j_call: TRBJ1-2
clone_size: -

cdr3_nt: TGTGCCACCCTGGGACAGTTGAACACTGAAGCTTTCTTT
cdr3_aa: CATLGQLNTEAFF
d_call: TRBD1
v_call: TRBV6-2/TRBV6-3
j_call: TRBJ1-1
clone_size: few

cdr3_nt: TGTGCCGGGAGTAACAGGGAAACCGATGAGCAGTTCTTC
cdr3_aa: CAGSNRETDEQFF
d_call: -
v_call: TRBV2
j_call: TRBJ2-1
clone_size: many

cdr3_nt: TGTGCCACCCAACAGGGGTTCGAGCAGTACTTC
cdr3_aa: CATQQGFEQYF
d_call: TRBD1
v_call: TRBV24-1
j_call: TRBJ2-7
clone_size: few

cdr3_nt: TGTGCCAGCAGTGAGGGTACAGTCGGGCAGCCCCAGCATTTT
cdr3_aa: CASSEGTVGQPQHF
d_call: -
v_call: TRBV2
j_call: TRBJ1-5
clone_size: many

cdr3_nt: TGTGCCAGCAGTACGGGGGATGAGCAGTTCTTC
cdr3_aa: CASSTGDEQFF
d_call: -
v_call: TRBV12-3/TRBV12-4
j_call: TRBJ2-1
clone_size: many